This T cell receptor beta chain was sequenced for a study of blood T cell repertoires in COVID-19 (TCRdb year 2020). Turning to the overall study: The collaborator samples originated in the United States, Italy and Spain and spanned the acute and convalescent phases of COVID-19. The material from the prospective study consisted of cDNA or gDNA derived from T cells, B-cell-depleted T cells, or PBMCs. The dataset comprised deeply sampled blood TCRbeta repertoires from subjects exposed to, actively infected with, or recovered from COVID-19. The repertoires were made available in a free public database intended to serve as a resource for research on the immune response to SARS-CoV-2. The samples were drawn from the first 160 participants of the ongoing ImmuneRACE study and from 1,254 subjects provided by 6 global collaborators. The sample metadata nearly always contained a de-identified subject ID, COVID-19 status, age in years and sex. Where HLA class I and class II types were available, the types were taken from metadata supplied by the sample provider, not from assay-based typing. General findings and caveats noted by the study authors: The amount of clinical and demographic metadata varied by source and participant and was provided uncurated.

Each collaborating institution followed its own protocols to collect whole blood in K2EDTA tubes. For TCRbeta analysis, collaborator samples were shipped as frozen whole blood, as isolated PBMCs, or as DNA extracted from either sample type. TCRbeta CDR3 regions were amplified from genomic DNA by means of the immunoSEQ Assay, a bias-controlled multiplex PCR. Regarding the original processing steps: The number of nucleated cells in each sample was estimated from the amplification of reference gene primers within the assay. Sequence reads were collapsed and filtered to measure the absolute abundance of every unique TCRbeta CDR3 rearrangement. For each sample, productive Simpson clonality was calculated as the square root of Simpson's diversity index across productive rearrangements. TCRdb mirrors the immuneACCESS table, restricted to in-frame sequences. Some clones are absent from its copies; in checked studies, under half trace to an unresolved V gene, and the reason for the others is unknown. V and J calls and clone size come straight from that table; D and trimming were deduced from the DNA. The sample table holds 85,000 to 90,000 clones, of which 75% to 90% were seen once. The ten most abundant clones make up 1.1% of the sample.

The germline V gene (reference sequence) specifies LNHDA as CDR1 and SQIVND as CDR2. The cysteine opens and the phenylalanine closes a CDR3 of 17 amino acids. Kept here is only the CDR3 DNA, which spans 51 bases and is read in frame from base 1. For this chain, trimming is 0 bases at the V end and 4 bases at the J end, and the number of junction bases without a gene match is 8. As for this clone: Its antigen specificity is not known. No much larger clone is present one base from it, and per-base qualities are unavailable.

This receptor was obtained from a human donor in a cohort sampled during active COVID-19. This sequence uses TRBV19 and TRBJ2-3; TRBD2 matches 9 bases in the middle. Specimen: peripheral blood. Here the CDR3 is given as CASSIDLAGGPADTQYF. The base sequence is TGTGCCAGTAGTATAGATCTGGCGGGAGGGCCAGCAGATACGCAGTATTTT.